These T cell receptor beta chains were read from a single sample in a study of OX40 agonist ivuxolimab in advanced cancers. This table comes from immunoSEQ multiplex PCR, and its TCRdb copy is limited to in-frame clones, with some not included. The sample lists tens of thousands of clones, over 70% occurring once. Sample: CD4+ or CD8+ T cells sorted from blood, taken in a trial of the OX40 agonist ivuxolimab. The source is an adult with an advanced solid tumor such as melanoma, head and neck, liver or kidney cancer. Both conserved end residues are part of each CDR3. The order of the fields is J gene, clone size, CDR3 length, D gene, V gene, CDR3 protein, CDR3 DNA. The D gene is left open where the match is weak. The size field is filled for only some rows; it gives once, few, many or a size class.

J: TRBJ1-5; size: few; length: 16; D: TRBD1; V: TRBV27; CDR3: CASSPYRGTGYQPQHF; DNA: TGTGCCAGCAGTCCGTACAGGGGAACGGGTTATCAGCCCCAGCATTTT
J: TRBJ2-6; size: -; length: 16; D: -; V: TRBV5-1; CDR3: CASRRTGIRGANVLTF; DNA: TGCGCCAGCAGACGAACCGGAATCCGTGGGGCCAACGTCCTGACTTTC
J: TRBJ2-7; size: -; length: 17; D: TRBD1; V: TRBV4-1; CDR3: CASSQGWDRGFSWEQYF; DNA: TGCGCCAGCAGCCAGGGATGGGACAGGGGTTTTTCATGGGAGCAGTACTTC
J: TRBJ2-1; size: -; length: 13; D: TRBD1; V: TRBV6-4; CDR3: CASSDAGTDEQFF; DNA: TGTGCCAGCAGTGACGCCGGGACAGATGAGCAGTTCTTC
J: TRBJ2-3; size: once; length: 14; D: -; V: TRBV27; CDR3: CASSPTTATDTQYF; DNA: TGTGCCAGCAGTCCAACGACAGCCACAGATACGCAGTATTTT
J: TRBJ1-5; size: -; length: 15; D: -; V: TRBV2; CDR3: CASGEGAGFTQPQHF; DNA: TGTGCCAGCGGAGAGGGAGCAGGGTTCACTCAGCCCCAGCATTTT
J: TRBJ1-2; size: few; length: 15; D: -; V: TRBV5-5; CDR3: CASSLVSTVRYGYTF; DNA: TGTGCCAGCAGCTTGGTGTCGACGGTACGCTATGGCTACACCTTC
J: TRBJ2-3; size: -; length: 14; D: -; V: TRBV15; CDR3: CATEEGSDRDTQYF; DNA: TGTGCCACCGAGGAGGGGAGTGATCGAGATACGCAGTATTTT
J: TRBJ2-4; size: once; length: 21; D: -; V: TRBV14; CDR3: CASSQDSGLTGTYLSKNIQYF; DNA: TGTGCCAGCAGCCAAGATTCGGGGTTAACCGGGACATATTTATCCAAAAACATTCAGTACTTC
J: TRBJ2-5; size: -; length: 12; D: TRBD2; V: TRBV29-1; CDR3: CSVGTTQETQYF; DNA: TGCAGCGTCGGGACTACCCAAGAGACCCAGTACTTC
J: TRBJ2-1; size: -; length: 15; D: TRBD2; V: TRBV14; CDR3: CASSQELAGVTEQFF; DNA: TGTGCCAGCAGCCAAGAACTAGCGGGAGTTACTGAGCAGTTCTTC
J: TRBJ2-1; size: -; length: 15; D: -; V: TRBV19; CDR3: CASSQRTGLVDEQFF; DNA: TGTGCCAGTAGTCAGAGGACGGGACTGGTGGATGAGCAGTTCTTC
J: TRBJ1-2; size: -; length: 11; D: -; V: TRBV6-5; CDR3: CASSYQGGYTF; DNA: TGTGCCAGCAGTTACCAGGGGGGCTACACCTTC
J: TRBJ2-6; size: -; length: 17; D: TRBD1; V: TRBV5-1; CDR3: CASIAGGTSSGANVLTF; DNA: TGCGCCAGCATCGCAGGGGGCACGTCCTCTGGGGCCAACGTCCTGACTTTC
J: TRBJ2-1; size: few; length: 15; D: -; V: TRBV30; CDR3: CAWSTAGGDGNEQFF; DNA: TGTGCCTGGTCCACTGCCGGGGGCGATGGGAATGAGCAGTTCTTC
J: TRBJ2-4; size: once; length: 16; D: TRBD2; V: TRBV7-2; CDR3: CASSWASLAGKNIQYF; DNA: TGTGCCAGCAGCTGGGCCTCCCTAGCGGGAAAAAACATTCAGTACTTC
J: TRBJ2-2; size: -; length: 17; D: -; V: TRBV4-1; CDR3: CASSQDRGLQNTGELFF; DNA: TGCGCCAGCAGCCAAGACAGGGGACTCCAAAACACCGGGGAGCTGTTTTTT
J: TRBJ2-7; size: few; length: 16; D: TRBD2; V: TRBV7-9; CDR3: CASSLNRGGLADEQYF; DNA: TGTGCCAGCAGCCTCAATAGAGGGGGACTAGCCGACGAGCAGTACTTC
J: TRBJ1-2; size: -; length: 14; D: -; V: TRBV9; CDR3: CASSVPGPRRGYTF; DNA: TGTGCCAGCAGCGTCCCGGGACCTCGGAGGGGCTACACCTTC
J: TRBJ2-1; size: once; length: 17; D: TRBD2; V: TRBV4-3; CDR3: CASSHDTSGQVYNEQFF; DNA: TGCGCCAGCAGCCATGACACTAGCGGGCAGGTCTACAATGAGCAGTTCTTC
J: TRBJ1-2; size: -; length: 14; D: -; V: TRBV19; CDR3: CASTRDNRPGGYTF; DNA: TGTGCCAGTACCAGGGACAACCGTCCCGGAGGCTACACCTTC
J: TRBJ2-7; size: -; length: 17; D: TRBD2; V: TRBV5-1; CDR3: CASTAGGGGRPRHEQYF; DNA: TGCGCCAGCACGGCAGGCGGCGGGGGGAGACCTCGGCACGAGCAGTACTTC
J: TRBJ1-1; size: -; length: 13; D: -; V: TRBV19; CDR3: CASSSKTGREAFF; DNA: TGTGCCAGTAGTTCAAAGACAGGACGGGAAGCTTTCTTT
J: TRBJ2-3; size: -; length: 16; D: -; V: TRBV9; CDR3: CASSAHGSGSTDTQYF; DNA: TGTGCCAGCAGCGCACACGGGAGCGGGAGCACAGATACGCAGTATTTT
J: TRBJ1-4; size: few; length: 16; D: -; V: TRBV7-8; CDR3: CASSFFSSGDREKLFF; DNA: TGTGCCAGCAGCTTCTTCAGTTCAGGGGACCGTGAAAAACTGTTTTTT